This T cell receptor (beta chain) was identified during a study of blood T cell repertoires in COVID-19. Clones were sequenced by immunoSEQ multiplex PCR, and TCRdb holds only the in-frame ones, with some missing. The data show about 140,000 clones, with around 73% seen just once and approximately 11% held by the top ten. This clone was detected a few times. Germline V gives CDR1 MNHEY, CDR2 SVGAGI. V shed 6 bases, J shed 5 bases, and the junction held 4 bases outside the gene matches. This CDR3 is 13 amino acids long. The sequenced sample was peripheral blood. The V and J genes are TRBV6-5 and TRBJ1-5; TRBD1 agrees at 7 bases. This TCR derives from a man in his sixties who had recovered from COVID-19. In nucleotides, the CDR3 is TGTGCCAGCAGGCGACAGGGTCATCAGCCCCAGCATTTT. Its protein is CASRRQGHQPQHF.